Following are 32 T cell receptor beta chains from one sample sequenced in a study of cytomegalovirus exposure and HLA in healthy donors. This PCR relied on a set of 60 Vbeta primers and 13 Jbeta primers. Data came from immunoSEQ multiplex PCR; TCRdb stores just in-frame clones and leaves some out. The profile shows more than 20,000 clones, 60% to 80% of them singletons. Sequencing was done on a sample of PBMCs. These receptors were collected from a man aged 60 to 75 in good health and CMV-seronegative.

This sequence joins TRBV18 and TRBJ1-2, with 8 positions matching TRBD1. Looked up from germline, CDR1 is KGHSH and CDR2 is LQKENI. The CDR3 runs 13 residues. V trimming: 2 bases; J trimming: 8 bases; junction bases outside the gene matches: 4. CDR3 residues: CASSPKTGAGYTF. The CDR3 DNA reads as TGTGCCAGCTCACCAAAGACAGGGGCCGGCTACACCTTC.

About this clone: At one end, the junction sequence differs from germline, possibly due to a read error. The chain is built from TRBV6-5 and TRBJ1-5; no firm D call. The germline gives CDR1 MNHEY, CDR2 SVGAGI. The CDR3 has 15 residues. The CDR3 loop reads CASRPWSEGGQPRHF. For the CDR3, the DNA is TGTGCCAGCAGGCCATGGTCTGAAGGCGGTCAGCCCCGGCATTTT.

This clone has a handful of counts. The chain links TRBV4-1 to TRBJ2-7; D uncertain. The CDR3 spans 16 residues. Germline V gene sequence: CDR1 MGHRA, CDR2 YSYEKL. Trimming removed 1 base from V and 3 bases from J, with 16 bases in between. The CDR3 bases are TGCGCCAGCAGCCAAGTTGGCCGTACCCTAGACTACGAGCAGTACTTC. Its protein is CASSQVGRTLDYEQYF.

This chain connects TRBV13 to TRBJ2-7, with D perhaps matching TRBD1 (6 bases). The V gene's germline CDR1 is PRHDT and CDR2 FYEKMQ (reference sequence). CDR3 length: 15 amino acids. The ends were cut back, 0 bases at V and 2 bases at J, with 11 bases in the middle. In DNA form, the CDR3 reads TGTGCCAGCAGCTTAGGTCCCGGGACACCCTACGAGCAGTACTTC. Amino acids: CASSLGPGTPYEQYF.

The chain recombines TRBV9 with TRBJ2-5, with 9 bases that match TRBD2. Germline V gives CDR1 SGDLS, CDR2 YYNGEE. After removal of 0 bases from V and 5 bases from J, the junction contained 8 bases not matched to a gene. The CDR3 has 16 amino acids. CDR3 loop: CASSVEAGGPGETQYF. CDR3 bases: TGTGCCAGCAGCGTAGAGGCGGGAGGGCCGGGGGAGACCCAGTACTTC.

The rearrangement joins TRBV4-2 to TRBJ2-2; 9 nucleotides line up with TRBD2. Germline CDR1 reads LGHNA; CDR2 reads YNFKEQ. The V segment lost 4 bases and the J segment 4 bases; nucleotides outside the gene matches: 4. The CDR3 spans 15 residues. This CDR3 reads CASSRGGAGTGELFF. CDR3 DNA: TGTGCCAGCAGCCGCGGGGGGGCCGGCACCGGGGAGCTGTTTTTT.

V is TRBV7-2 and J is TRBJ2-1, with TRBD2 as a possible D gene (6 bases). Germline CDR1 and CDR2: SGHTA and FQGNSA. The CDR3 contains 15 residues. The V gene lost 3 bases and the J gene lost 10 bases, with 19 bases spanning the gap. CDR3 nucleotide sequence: TGTGCCAGCAGCTTTATCCTAGCGCGCTCGGGAGAGCAGTTCTTC. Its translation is CASSFILARSGEQFF. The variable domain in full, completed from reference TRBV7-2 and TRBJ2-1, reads GAGVSQSPSNKVTEKGKDVELRCDPISGHTALYWYRQSLGQGLEFLIYFQGNSAPDKSGLPSDRFSAERTGGSVSTLTIQRTQQEDSAVYLCASSFILARSGEQFFGPGTRLTVL.

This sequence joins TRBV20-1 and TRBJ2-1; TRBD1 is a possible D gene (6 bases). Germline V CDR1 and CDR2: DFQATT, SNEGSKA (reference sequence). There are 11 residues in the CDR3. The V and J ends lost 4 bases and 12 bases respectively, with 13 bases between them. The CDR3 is CSAKGDWRQFF. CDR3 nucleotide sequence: TGCAGTGCTAAGGGGGATTGGAGGCAGTTCTTC.

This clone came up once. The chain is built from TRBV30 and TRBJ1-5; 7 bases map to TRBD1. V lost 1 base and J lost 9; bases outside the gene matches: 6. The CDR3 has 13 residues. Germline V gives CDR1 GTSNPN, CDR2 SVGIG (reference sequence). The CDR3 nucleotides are TGTGCCTGGAGTGAACAGGGGAGGAGGCCCCAGCATTTT. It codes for CAWSEQGRRPQHF.

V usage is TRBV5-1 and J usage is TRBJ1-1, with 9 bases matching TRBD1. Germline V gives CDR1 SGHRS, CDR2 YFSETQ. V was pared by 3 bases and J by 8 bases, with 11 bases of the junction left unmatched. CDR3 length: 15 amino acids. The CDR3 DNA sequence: TGCGCCAGCAGCTCCTACAGGGGGCGCTTACCGGAAGCTTTCTTT. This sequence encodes CASSSYRGRLPEAFF.

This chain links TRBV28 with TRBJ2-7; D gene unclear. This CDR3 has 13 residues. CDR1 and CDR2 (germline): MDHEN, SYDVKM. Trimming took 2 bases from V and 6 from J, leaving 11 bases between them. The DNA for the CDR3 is TGTGCCAGCAGTTTACAACCGTTACTCGAGCAGTACTTC. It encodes CASSLQPLLEQYF.

The CDR3 is CASSPTLFTGELFF. CDR3 nucleotides: TGTGCCAGCTCCCCCACATTGTTCACCGGGGAGCTGTTTTTT. The chain is built from TRBV9 and TRBJ2-2; D remains ambiguous. This CDR3 comprises 14 residues. The V end was cut by 7 bases, the J end by 4 bases, with 14 bases between. CDR1 SGDLS and CDR2 YYNGEE come from the germline V gene.

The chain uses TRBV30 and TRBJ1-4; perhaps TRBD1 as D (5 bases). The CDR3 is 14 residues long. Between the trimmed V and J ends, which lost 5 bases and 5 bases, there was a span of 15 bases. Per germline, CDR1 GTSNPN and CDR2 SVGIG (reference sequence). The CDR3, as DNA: TGTGCCTGGGAAGCGGGGGTCTCGAATGAAAAACTGTTTTTT. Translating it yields CAWEAGVSNEKLFF.

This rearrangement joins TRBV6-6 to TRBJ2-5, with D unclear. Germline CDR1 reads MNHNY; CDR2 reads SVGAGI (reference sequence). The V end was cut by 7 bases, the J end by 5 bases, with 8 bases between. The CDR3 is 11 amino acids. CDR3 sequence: CASKSLETQYF. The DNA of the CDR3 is TGTGCCAGCAAATCCTTGGAGACCCAGTACTTC.

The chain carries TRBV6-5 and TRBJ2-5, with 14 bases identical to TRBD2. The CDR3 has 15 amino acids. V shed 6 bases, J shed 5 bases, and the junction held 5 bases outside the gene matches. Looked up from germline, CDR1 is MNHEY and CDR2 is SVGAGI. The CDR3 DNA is TGTGCCAGCAGCCCCTGGACTAGCGGGGGGGAGACCCAGTACTTC. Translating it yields CASSPWTSGGETQYF.

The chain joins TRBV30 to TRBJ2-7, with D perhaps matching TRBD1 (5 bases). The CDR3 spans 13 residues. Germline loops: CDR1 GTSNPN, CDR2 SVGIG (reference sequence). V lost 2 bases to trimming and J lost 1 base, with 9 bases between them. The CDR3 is CAWSRGKSYEQYF. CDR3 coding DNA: TGTGCCTGGAGTAGGGGTAAGTCCTACGAGCAGTACTTC. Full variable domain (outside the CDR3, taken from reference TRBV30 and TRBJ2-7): SQTIHQWPATLVQPVGSPLSLECTVEGTSNPNLYWYRQAAGRGLQLLFYSVGIGQISSEVPQNLSASRPQDRQFILSSKKLLLSDSGFYLCAWSRGKSYEQYFGPGTRLTVT.

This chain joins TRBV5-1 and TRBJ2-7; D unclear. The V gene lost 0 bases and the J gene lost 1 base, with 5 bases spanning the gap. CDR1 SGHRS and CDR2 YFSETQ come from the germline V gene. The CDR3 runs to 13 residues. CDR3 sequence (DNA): TGCGCCAGCAGCTTGGTCGGTTCCTACGAGCAGTACTTC. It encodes CASSLVGSYEQYF. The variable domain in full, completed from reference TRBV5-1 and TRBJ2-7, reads KAGVTQTPRYLIKTRGQQVTLSCSPISGHRSVSWYQQTPGQGLQFLFEYFSETQRNKGNFPGRFSGRQFSNSRSEMNVSTLELGDSALYLCASSLVGSYEQYFGPGTRLTVT.

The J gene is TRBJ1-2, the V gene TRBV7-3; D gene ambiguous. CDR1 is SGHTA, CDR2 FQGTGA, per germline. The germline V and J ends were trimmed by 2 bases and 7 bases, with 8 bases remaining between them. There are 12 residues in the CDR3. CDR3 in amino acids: CASSLEVAGYTF. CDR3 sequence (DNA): TGTGCCAGCAGCTTAGAGGTTGCTGGCTACACCTTC.

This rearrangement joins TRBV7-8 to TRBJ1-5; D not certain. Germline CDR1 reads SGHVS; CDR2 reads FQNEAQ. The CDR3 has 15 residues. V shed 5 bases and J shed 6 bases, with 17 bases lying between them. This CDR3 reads CASSPLAAVSQPQHF. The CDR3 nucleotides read TGTGCCAGCAGCCCGCTTGCGGCAGTCTCTCAGCCCCAGCATTTT.

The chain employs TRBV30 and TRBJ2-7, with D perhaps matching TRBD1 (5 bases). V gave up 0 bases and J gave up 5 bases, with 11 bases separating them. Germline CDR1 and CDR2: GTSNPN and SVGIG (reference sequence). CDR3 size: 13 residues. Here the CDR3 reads CAWSVQVGDEQYF. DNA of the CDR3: TGTGCCTGGAGTGTACAAGTAGGGGACGAGCAGTACTTC.

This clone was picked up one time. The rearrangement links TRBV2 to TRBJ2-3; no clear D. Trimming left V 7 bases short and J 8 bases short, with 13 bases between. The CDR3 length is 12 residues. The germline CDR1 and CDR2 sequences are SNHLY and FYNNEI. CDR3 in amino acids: CASNGPFGTQYF. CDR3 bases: TGTGCCAGCAACGGTCCGTTTGGTACGCAGTATTTT.

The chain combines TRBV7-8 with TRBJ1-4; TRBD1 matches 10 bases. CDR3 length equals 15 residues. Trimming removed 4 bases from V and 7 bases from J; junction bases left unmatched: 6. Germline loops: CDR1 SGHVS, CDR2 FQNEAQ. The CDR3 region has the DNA TGTGCCAGCAGCTGGGAAGGGGACAGGGGTGAAAAACTGTTTTTT. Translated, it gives CASSWEGDRGEKLFF.

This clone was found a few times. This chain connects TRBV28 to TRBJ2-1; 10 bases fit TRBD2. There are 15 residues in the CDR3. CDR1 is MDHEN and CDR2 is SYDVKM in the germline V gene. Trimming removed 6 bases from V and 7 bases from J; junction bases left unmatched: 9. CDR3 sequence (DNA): TGTGCCAGCAGACCGCCGGGACTAGCGACAAATGAGCAGTTCTTC. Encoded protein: CASRPPGLATNEQFF.

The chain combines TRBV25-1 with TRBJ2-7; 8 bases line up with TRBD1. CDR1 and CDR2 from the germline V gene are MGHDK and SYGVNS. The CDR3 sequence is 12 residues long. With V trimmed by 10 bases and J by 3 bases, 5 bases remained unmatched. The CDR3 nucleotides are TGTGCCACGCAGGGGGCTTTCTACGAGCAGTACTTC. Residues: CATQGAFYEQYF.

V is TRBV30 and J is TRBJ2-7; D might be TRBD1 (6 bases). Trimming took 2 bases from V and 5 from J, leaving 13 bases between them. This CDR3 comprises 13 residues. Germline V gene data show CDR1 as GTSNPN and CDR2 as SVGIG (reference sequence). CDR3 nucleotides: TGTGCCTGGAGTATACAGGGTCCCGACGAGCAGTACTTC. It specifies CAWSIQGPDEQYF.

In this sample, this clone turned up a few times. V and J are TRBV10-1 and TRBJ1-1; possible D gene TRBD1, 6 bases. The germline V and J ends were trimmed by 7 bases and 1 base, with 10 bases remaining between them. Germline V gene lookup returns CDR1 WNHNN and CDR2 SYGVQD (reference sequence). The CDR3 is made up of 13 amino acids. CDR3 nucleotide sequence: TGCGCCAGCAAAGGGGGAAGGAACACTGAAGCTTTCTTT. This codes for CASKGGRNTEAFF.

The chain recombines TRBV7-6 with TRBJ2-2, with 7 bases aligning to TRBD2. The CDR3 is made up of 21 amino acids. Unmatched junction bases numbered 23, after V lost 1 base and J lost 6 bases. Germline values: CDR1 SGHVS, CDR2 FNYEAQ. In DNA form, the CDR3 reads TGTGCCAGCAGCTTAGGGGGGGGGACGCATGAGAGAAGGTTGTACGCCGGGGAGCTGTTTTTT. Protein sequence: CASSLGGGTHERRLYAGELFF.

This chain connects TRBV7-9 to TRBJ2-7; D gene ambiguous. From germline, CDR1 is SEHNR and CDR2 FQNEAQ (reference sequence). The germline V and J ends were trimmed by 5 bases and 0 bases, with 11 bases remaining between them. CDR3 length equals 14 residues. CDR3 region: CASSPSYSSYEQYF. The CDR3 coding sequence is TGTGCCAGCAGCCCGAGTTATAGCTCCTACGAGCAGTACTTC.

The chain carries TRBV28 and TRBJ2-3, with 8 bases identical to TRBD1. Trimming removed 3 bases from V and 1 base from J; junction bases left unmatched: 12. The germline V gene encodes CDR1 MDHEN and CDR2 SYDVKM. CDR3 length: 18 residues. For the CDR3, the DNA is TGTGCCAGCAGTTTCATCGATCAGACAGGGGTTGGCACAGATACGCAGTATTTT. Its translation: CASSFIDQTGVGTDTQYF.

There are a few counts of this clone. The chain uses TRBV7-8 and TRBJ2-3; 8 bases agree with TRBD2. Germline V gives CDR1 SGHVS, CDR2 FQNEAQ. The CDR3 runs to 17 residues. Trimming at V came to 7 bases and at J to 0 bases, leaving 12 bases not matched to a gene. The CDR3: CASTMMAGGKSTDTQYF. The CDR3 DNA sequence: TGTGCCAGCACCATGATGGCGGGAGGAAAAAGCACAGATACGCAGTATTTT.

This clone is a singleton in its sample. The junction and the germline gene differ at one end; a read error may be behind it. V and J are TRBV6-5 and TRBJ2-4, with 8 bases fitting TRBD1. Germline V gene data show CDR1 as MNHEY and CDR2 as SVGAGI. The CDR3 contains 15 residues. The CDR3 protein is CPSSYTDRVANIQYF. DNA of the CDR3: TGTCCCAGCAGTTACACGGACAGGGTGGCAAACATTCAGTACTTC.

CDR3 in amino acids: CASSLGLAGRFGEQFF. CDR3 DNA: TGTGCCAGCAGTCTCGGACTAGCGGGACGGTTCGGTGAGCAGTTCTTC. V is TRBV27 and J is TRBJ2-1; 12 nucleotides match TRBD2. Trimming removed 5 bases from V and 9 bases from J; junction bases left unmatched: 11. The CDR3 totals 16 residues. Germline CDR1 and CDR2: MNHEY and SMNVEV (reference sequence).